A single sample gave rise to the 25 T cell receptor beta chains below, sequenced in a study of blood T cell repertoires in COVID-19. Clones were read by immunoSEQ multiplex PCR, and TCRdb kept only the in-frame ones, dropping some. This table has more than 200,000 clones, around 82% appearing once. The material sequenced was peripheral blood. The receptors stem from a woman over 75 with active or convalescent COVID-19.

This rearrangement joins TRBV5-1 to TRBJ2-1, with 8 bases matching TRBD1. Germline V gene lookup returns CDR1 SGHRS and CDR2 YFSETQ. With V trimmed by 0 bases and J by 4 bases, 6 bases remained unmatched. This CDR3 comprises 16 residues. The CDR3 region has the DNA TGCGCCAGCAGCTTGGGACAGGGGACCCTTTACAATGAGCAGTTCTTC. Protein product: CASSLGQGTLYNEQFF.

This chain connects TRBV10-3 to TRBJ1-5, with D perhaps TRBD1 (6 bases). In germline, CDR1 is ENHRY, CDR2 SYGVKD. V was pared by 2 bases and J by 0 bases, with 11 bases between. The CDR3 is made up of 16 amino acids. The CDR3 sequence: CAISEGQTYSNQPQHF. As DNA, the CDR3 is TGTGCCATCAGTGAGGGACAGACTTATAGCAATCAGCCCCAGCATTTT.

This chain connects TRBV19 to TRBJ2-2, with D possibly TRBD1 on 5 matching bases. The CDR3 contains 14 residues. The V gene's germline CDR1 is LNHDA and CDR2 SQIVND (reference sequence). V lost 3 bases, J lost 1 base, and 6 bases lay in between. The CDR3 nucleotides are TGTGCCAGTAGTATCGGACAGAACACCGGGGAGCTGTTTTTT. Translated, it gives CASSIGQNTGELFF.

The chain recombines TRBV25-1 with TRBJ1-4, with D perhaps TRBD1 (5 bases). CDR3 length equals 12 residues. Germline V gene lookup returns CDR1 MGHDK and CDR2 SYGVNS. V shed 3 bases and J shed 8 bases, with 7 bases lying between them. The CDR3 loop is CASSERDEKLFF. DNA of the CDR3: TGTGCCAGCAGTGAGCGGGACGAAAAACTGTTTTTT.

The chain is built from TRBV24-1 and TRBJ2-6, with a weak D call TRBD1 (6 bases). This CDR3 spans 16 amino acids. Germline V gene lookup returns CDR1 KGHDR and CDR2 SFDVKD. V was trimmed by 4 bases and J by 0 bases, leaving 9 bases between them. In DNA, the CDR3 is TGTGCCACCAGTGACAGACAGGTCTCTGGGGCCAACGTCCTGACTTTC. Protein sequence: CATSDRQVSGANVLTF.

J is TRBJ1-1 and V is TRBV3-1 (or the pseudogene TRBV3-2); 8 nucleotides line up with TRBD1. The CDR3 runs 14 residues. V shed 4 bases, J shed 1 base, and the junction held 2 bases outside the gene matches. Looked up from germline, CDR1 is LGHDT and CDR2 is YNNKEL (reference sequence). This chain's CDR3 is CASSRGTGNTEAFF. The DNA for the CDR3 is TGTGCCAGCAGCCGGGGGACAGGGAACACTGAAGCTTTCTTT.

The rearrangement links TRBV6-5 to TRBJ2-7; 8 positions agree with TRBD2. Trimming cost V 7 bases and J 3 bases; bases outside gene matches: 11. This CDR3 is built from 15 residues. Germline CDR1 is MNHEY and CDR2 is SVGAGI. The CDR3: CASTLRGLGYYEQYF. As DNA, the CDR3 is TGTGCCAGCACCCTTCGGGGACTAGGGTACTACGAGCAGTACTTC.

This clone was detected once. The V gene is TRBV3-1 (or the pseudogene TRBV3-2), the J gene TRBJ2-6; 8 bases map to TRBD1. The germline V gene encodes CDR1 LGHDT and CDR2 YNNKEL (reference sequence). The length of the CDR3 is 19 residues. The junction had 9 bases not matched to a gene; V was cut back by 2 bases and J by 0 bases. Here the CDR3 DNA reads TGTGCCAGCAGCCAATTCTTCGGACAGGGTAGCTCTGGGGCCAACGTCCTGACTTTC. As protein: CASSQFFGQGSSGANVLTF.

The chain links TRBV30 to TRBJ1-1; tentatively, D is TRBD1 (5 bases). This CDR3 is built from 14 residues. Germline-derived CDR1 and CDR2 are GTSNPN and SVGIG (reference sequence). V was pared by 6 bases and J by 1 base, with 15 bases between. The CDR3 coding sequence is TGTGCCTGCAAAACCGGGACTGGGAACACTGAAGCTTTCTTT. Encoded protein: CACKTGTGNTEAFF.

The chain carries TRBV29-1 and TRBJ1-2, with 7 bases lining up with TRBD1. CDR1 is SQVTM and CDR2 is ANQGSEA in the germline V gene. V lost 6 bases and J lost 6; bases outside the gene matches: 13. This CDR3 is built from 14 residues. This chain's CDR3 is CSVSLAGTVDGYTF. The CDR3 bases are TGCAGCGTCTCGTTGGCCGGGACAGTGGATGGCTACACCTTC.

V usage is TRBV28 and J usage is TRBJ2-7, with unresolved D. Looked up from germline, CDR1 is MDHEN and CDR2 is SYDVKM. The CDR3 loop spans 12 amino acids. Trimming pared 8 bases from V and 3 bases from J, leaving 11 bases between. CDR3 sequence: CASRKTNYEQYF. Written as DNA, the CDR3 is TGTGCCAGCCGTAAGACAAACTACGAGCAGTACTTC.

The J gene is TRBJ1-5, the V gene TRBV6-5, with D tentatively TRBD1 (5 bases). Germline V gene data show CDR1 as MNHEY and CDR2 as SVGAGI. The CDR3 has 15 residues. The V end was cut by 2 bases, the J end by 5 bases, with 13 bases between. The CDR3 spells CASSYRRGFDQPQHF. The CDR3 DNA sequence: TGTGCCAGCAGTTACCGCCGGGGGTTCGATCAGCCCCAGCATTTT.

The gene calls are TRBV10-1 and TRBJ2-3; 7 bases are a match to TRBD1. This CDR3 region has 15 residues. CDR1 and CDR2 from the germline V gene are WNHNN and SYGVQD (reference sequence). V shed 5 bases, J shed 1 base, and the junction held 6 bases outside the gene matches. CDR3 nucleotides: TGCGCCAGCAGTTCCGGGACAGTCGGCACAGATACGCAGTATTTT. Protein product: CASSSGTVGTDTQYF.

This chain connects TRBV7-8 to TRBJ2-5; the match to TRBD1 covers 8 bases. The CDR3 has 15 amino acids. Germline V gene sequence: CDR1 SGHVS, CDR2 FQNEAQ. V was pared by 1 base and J by 5 bases, with 6 bases of the junction left unmatched. The CDR3 loop is CASSLGSHRGETQYF. CDR3 in DNA: TGTGCCAGCAGCTTAGGTAGTCACAGGGGGGAGACCCAGTACTTC.

This rearrangement joins TRBV18 to TRBJ2-7, with no clear D. Trimming stripped 2 bases from V and 1 base from J, with 6 bases between. Germline V lookup: CDR1 KGHSH, CDR2 LQKENI. CDR3 length equals 13 residues. The CDR3 coding sequence is TGTGCCAGCTCACCATTCGAGTCCTACGAGCAGTACTTC. It codes for CASSPFESYEQYF. Drawing the rest from reference TRBV18 and TRBJ2-7, the complete variable domain is NAGVMQNPRHLVRRRGQEARLRCSPMKGHSHVYWYRQLPEEGLKFMVYLQKENIIDESGMPKERFSAEFPKEGPSILRIQQVVRGDSAAYFCASSPFESYEQYFGPGTRLTVT.

The chain couples TRBV19 to TRBJ1-3; D possibly corresponds to TRBD1 (6 bases). V was pared by 1 base and J by 2 bases, with 15 bases between. The CDR3 extends over 17 amino acids. Germline-derived CDR1 and CDR2 are LNHDA and SQIVND (reference sequence). CDR3 residues: CASSIGGGAPPGNTIYF. In nucleotides, the CDR3 is TGTGCCAGTAGTATAGGAGGGGGAGCCCCTCCTGGAAACACCATATATTTT.

The chain recombines TRBV25-1 with TRBJ2-3; TRBD2 agrees at 7 bases. The CDR3 consists of 14 residues. V lost 2 bases, J lost 4 bases, and 3 bases stayed unmatched. Per germline, CDR1 MGHDK and CDR2 SYGVNS. Here the CDR3 DNA reads TGTGCCAGCAGTGAAAGGGGAGGGGCAGATACGCAGTATTTT. It encodes CASSERGGADTQYF.

This chain joins TRBV2 and TRBJ2-1; 7 bases are shared with TRBD1. Germline V gene sequence: CDR1 SNHLY, CDR2 FYNNEI. This CDR3 contains 14 residues. With V trimmed by 7 bases and J by 8 bases, 11 bases remained unmatched. The CDR3 region is CASISGQAFDEQFF. For the CDR3, the DNA is TGTGCCAGCATATCCGGACAGGCTTTTGATGAGCAGTTCTTC.

The V and J genes are TRBV6-2 or TRBV6-3 and TRBJ1-2, with D tentatively TRBD1 (5 bases). V lost 5 bases, J lost 7 bases, and 11 bases lay in between. Germline V gene sequence: CDR1 MNHEY, CDR2 SVGEGT. The CDR3 covers 12 residues. CDR3 bases: TGTGCCAGCAGTCCAGGGAATGTTGGCTACACCTTC. Translation: CASSPGNVGYTF.

The rearrangement uses TRBV27 and TRBJ1-1; D not resolved. Trimming left V 3 bases short and J 1 base short, with 6 bases between. Germline CDR1 and CDR2: MNHEY and SMNVEV (reference sequence). The CDR3 length is 13 residues. CDR3 DNA sequence: TGTGCCAGCAGTTTTGCCAGGAACACTGAAGCTTTCTTT. Translation gives CASSFARNTEAFF.

This clone is a singleton in its sample. V and J are TRBV5-4 and TRBJ2-2, with 11 positions matching TRBD2. Germline CDR1 reads SGHNT; CDR2 reads YYREEE (reference sequence). V trimming: 3 bases; J trimming: 2 bases; junction bases outside the gene matches: 3. The CDR3 covers 16 residues. This chain's CDR3 is CASSSGTSGNTGELFF. The CDR3 DNA reads as TGTGCCAGCAGCTCCGGGACTAGCGGAAACACCGGGGAGCTGTTTTTT.

This clone was observed once. This chain joins TRBV29-1 and TRBJ1-2; no clear D gene. V lost 4 bases and J 6 bases, leaving 12 bases between the germline ends. The CDR3 extends over 12 amino acids. Germline CDR1 and CDR2: SQVTM and ANQGSEA. The CDR3 DNA is TGCAGCGTTGCCGTGTACGGGGATGGCTACACCTTC. Its protein product is CSVAVYGDGYTF.

This clone showed up just once. The rearrangement uses TRBV4-1 and TRBJ2-3; TRBD2 agrees at 7 bases. Germline lookup yields CDR1 MGHRA and CDR2 YSYEKL. This CDR3 region has 18 residues. V was clipped by 4 bases and J by 0 bases; unmatched bases: 13. The chain's CDR3 is CASSPLPLAEASTDTQYF. The CDR3 nucleotides read TGCGCCAGCAGCCCCCTACCCCTAGCGGAGGCTAGCACAGATACGCAGTATTTT.

The rearrangement joins TRBV28 to TRBJ1-2; 8 positions match TRBD1. The length of the CDR3 is 14 residues. Germline CDR1 reads MDHEN; CDR2 reads SYDVKM. V lost 5 bases and J lost 4; bases outside the gene matches: 6. CDR3 nucleotides: TGTGCCAGCAGTGTGACAGGGGATGTCTATGGCTACACCTTC. This codes for CASSVTGDVYGYTF.

This chain joins TRBV6-4 and TRBJ1-5, with D possibly being TRBD1 (5 bases). Germline V gene data show CDR1 as MRHNA and CDR2 as SNTAGT. The CDR3 length is 15 residues. Trimming cost V 7 bases and J 4 bases, with 17 bases left between them. For the CDR3, the DNA is TGTGCCAGCACTCCCAAAGGACACCGAAATCAGCCCCAGCATTTT. It translates to CASTPKGHRNQPQHF.